This TCR beta chain derives from a study of post-analysis software for immune sequencing data. Overall study: Several disease courses (relapsing-remitting, secondary progressive and progressive-relapsing) of multiple sclerosis were included. The study, taken as a whole, reports: Patients had higher frequencies than controls of a few TRBV segments, including TRBV5-6, TRBV5-1 and TRBV20-1. Under F measure analysis, samples from one preparation batch co-clustered strongly.

Unique molecular identifiers tagged the TCR beta cDNA libraries. cDNA molecules numbering around 500,000 came from approximately 1 to 10 million T cells. Via MiXCR, TCRdb re-called the PCR reads, giving one row per CDR3 protein. This sample has hundreds of thousands of distinct CDR3 sequences, with approximately 53% found just once. As regards this clonotype: Its antigen is still unknown.

Trimming pared 3 bases from V and 6 bases from J, leaving 10 bases between. CDR1 SEHNR and CDR2 FQNEAQ come from the germline V gene (reference sequence). This CDR3 region has 13 residues. This sequence joins TRBV7-9 and TRBJ2-3; the D is unclear. The receptor was isolated from a girl between 10 and 17 years old with multiple sclerosis. The sample consisted of blood. The CDR3 loop reads CASSFLGGDTQYF. The CDR3 DNA reads as TGTGCCAGCAGCTTTCTAGGTGGCGATACGCAGTATTTT.